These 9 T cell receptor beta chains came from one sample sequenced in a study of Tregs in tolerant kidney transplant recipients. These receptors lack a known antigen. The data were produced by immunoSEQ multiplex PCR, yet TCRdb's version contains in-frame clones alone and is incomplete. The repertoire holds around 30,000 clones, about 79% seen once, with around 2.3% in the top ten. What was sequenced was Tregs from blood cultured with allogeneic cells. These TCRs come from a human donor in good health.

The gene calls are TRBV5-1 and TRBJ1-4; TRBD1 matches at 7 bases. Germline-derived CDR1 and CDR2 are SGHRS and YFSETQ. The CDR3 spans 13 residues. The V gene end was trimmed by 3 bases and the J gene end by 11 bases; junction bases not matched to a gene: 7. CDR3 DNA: TGCGCCAGCAGCTCGGGACAGTCCTCGAAACTGTTTTTT. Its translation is CASSSGQSSKLFF. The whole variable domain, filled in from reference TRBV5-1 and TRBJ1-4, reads KAGVTQTPRYLIKTRGQQVTLSCSPISGHRSVSWYQQTPGQGLQFLFEYFSETQRNKGNFPGRFSGRQFSNSRSEMNVSTLELGDSALYLCASSSGQSSKLFFGSGTQLSVL.

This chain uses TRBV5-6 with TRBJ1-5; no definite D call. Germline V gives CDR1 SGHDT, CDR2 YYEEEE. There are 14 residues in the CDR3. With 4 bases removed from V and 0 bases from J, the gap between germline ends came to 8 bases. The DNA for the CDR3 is TGTGCCAGCAGCACAAGAGATAGCAATCAGCCCCAGCATTTT. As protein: CASSTRDSNQPQHF.

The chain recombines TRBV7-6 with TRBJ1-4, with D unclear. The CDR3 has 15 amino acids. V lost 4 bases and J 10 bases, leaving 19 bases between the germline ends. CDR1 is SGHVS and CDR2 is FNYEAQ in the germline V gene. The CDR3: CASSSPMRAGGKLFF. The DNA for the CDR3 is TGTGCCAGCAGCTCCCCCATGAGGGCGGGCGGAAAACTGTTTTTT.

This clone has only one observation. The CDR3 loop reads CASSPRDRRLGELFF. The CDR3, as DNA: TGTGCCAGCAGCCCCCGGGACCGGCGGCTCGGGGAGCTGTTTTTT. V usage is TRBV7-2 and J usage is TRBJ2-2, with D perhaps assigned TRBD1 or TRBD2 (5 bases each). The CDR3 loop spans 15 amino acids. Germline V gene data show CDR1 as SGHTA and CDR2 as FQGNSA. The ends were cut back, 5 bases at V and 7 bases at J, with 17 bases in the middle.

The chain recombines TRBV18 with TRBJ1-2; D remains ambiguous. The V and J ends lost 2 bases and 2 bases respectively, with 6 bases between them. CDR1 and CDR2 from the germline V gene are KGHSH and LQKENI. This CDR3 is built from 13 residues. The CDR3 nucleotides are TGTGCCAGCTCACCAGGGCAGAACTATGGCTACACCTTC. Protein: CASSPGQNYGYTF.

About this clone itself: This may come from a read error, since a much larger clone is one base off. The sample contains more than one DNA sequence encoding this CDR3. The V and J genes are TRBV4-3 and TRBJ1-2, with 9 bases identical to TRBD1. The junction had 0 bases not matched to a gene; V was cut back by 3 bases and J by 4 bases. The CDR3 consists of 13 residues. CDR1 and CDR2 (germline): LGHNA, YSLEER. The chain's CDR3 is CASSQTGGYGYTF. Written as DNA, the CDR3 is TGCGCCAGCAGCCAGACAGGGGGCTATGGCTACACCTTC.

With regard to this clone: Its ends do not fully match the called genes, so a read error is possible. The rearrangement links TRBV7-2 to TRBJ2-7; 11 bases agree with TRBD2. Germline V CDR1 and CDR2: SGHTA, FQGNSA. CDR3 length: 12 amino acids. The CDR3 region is CASSSLAGGVNF. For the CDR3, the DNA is TGTGCCAGCAGCTCATTAGCGGGAGGGGTAAACTTC.

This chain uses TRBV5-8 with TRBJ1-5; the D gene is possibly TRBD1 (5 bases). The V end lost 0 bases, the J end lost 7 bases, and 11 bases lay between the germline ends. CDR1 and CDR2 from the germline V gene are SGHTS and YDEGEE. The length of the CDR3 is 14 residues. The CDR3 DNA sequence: TGTGCCAGCAGCTTGGTTAGGGGTGAACAGCCCCAGCATTTT. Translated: CASSLVRGEQPQHF.

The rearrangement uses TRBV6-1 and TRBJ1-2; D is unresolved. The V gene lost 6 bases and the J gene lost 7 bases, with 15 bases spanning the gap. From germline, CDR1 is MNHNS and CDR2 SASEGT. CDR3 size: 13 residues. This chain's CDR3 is CASRAINGFGYTF. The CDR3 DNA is TGTGCCAGCAGGGCGATTAACGGTTTTGGCTACACCTTC.